This T cell receptor beta chain originates from a study of OX40 agonist ivuxolimab in advanced cancers. Some clones are missing from TCRdb's copy, which holds only in-frame ones; the method was immunoSEQ multiplex PCR. The sample includes 100,000 to 150,000 clones, around 93% of them seen just once. This CDR3 contains 13 residues. CDR1 and CDR2 (germline): SGHRS, YFSETQ. Trimming took 0 bases from V and 3 from J, leaving 4 bases between them. V and J are TRBV5-1 and TRBJ2-4, with D uncertain. This receptor was obtained from an adult with an advanced solid tumor such as melanoma, head and neck, liver or kidney cancer. The sample here was CD4+ or CD8+ T cells sorted from blood, taken in a trial of the OX40 agonist ivuxolimab. The CDR3 nucleotides are TGCGCCAGCAGCTTGGGGGGCAAAAACATTCAGTACTTC. Translated: CASSLGGKNIQYF.